The 18 T cell receptor beta chains listed next were all sequenced from one sample in a study of blood T cells in healthy people across ages. Using a J-beta primer mix together with a sample-barcoded 5' primer, a second PCR was run for about 6 to 11 cycles. Each CDR3 protein gets one entry after TCRdb re-called the 5' RACE reads with MiXCR. The sample holds 1.5 million to 2 million distinct CDR3 sequences; more than 35% are singletons and the top ten take more than 20%. Sequenced input: blood. Receptor source: a human donor in good health.

This rearrangement joins TRBV29-1 to TRBJ2-1, with D perhaps matching TRBD2 (5 bases). V gave up 6 bases and J gave up 5 bases, with 20 bases separating them. Per the germline V gene, CDR1 is SQVTM and CDR2 is ANQGSEA. The CDR3 totals 15 residues. CDR3 amino acids: CSVRAVGRQDNEQFF. CDR3 bases: TGCAGCGTGAGGGCAGTAGGAAGACAAGACAATGAGCAGTTCTTC.

The chain uses TRBV30 and TRBJ2-5; 7 positions agree with TRBD1. With V trimmed by 3 bases and J by 5 bases, 15 bases remained unmatched. In germline, CDR1 is GTSNPN, CDR2 SVGIG (reference sequence). This CDR3 has 16 amino acids. In DNA, the CDR3 is TGTGCCTGGAGCTCTTTCACAGGGGCGTTCGGGGAGACCCAGTACTTC. Translated: CAWSSFTGAFGETQYF.

This rearrangement joins TRBV10-3 to TRBJ1-2; a possible D gene is TRBD1 (6 bases). This CDR3 is built from 17 residues. Trimming left V 3 bases short and J 2 bases short, with 19 bases between. The germline gives CDR1 ENHRY, CDR2 SYGVKD. In DNA form, the CDR3 reads TGTGCCATCAGTGATACGACAGGAGTCCACTACAACTATGGCTACACCTTC. Its translation: CAISDTTGVHYNYGYTF.

V gene TRBV5-1 combines with J gene TRBJ2-3; D uncertain. V was shortened by 0 bases and J by 0 bases, with 11 bases between the two germline ends. CDR1 is SGHRS, CDR2 YFSETQ, per germline. This CDR3 comprises 16 residues. CDR3 residues: CASSLVGQTSTDTQYF. CDR3 nucleotide sequence: TGCGCCAGCAGCTTGGTAGGCCAGACTAGCACAGATACGCAGTATTTT.

J is TRBJ2-7 and V is TRBV20-1, with TRBD2 matching over 7 bases. The germline V gene has CDR1 DFQATT and CDR2 SNEGSKA (reference sequence). The CDR3 runs to 14 residues. The trim removed 7 bases at V and 4 bases at J, leaving 13 bases unmatched. DNA of the CDR3: TGCAGTGGGACCAACGCGGGAGAGGGTTACGAGCAGTACTTC. Translated: CSGTNAGEGYEQYF.

The chain has TRBV4-2 and TRBJ2-5; 8 nucleotides match TRBD2. CDR3 length: 17 residues. J lost 4 bases, V lost 0 bases, and 10 bases had no gene match. CDR1 and CDR2 from the germline V gene are LGHNA and YNFKEQ. The CDR3 here is CASSQDIRGGEGETQYF. As DNA, the CDR3 is TGTGCCAGCAGCCAAGATATACGGGGGGGAGAAGGAGAGACCCAGTACTTC.

V usage is TRBV9 and J usage is TRBJ2-4; no clear D. V lost 3 bases to trimming and J lost 7 bases, with 11 bases between them. CDR1 SGDLS and CDR2 YYNGEE come from the germline V gene. The CDR3 length is 13 residues. The CDR3 DNA reads TGTGCCAGCAGCGCCACACAGAGGAACATTCAGTACTTC. Translation: CASSATQRNIQYF.

The sample holds a few counts of this clonotype. This chain connects TRBV5-5 to TRBJ2-7, with a possible D match to TRBD1 (5 bases). CDR1 is SGHKS, CDR2 YYEKEE, per germline (reference sequence). The CDR3 is made up of 14 amino acids. Trimming pared 1 base from V and 2 bases from J, leaving 10 bases between. This chain's CDR3 is CASSLRQFTYEQYF. The CDR3 nucleotides are TGTGCCAGCAGCTTGCGACAGTTTACCTACGAGCAGTACTTC.

This clonotype has at least ten counts. A read error may account for a junction end that differs from germline. The chain joins TRBV5-8 to TRBJ1-2; D is undetermined. This CDR3 is built from 13 residues. CDR1 is SGHTS and CDR2 is YDEGEE in the germline V gene. The CDR3 DNA reads as TGCGCCAGCAGCTTGGTTAGCTCCTATGGCTACACCTTC. This codes for CASSLVSSYGYTF.

This chain uses TRBV5-1 with TRBJ2-1; 14 bases line up with TRBD2. Germline CDR1 is SGHRS and CDR2 is YFSETQ. CDR3 length equals 17 residues. V was clipped by 4 bases and J by 9 bases; unmatched bases: 12. The CDR3, as DNA: TGCGCCAGCAGCCTGGGGACTAGCGGGGGCCCCTTTCCTGAGCAGTTCTTC. Its translation: CASSLGTSGGPFPEQFF.

This clonotype was found many times. The chain couples TRBV20-1 to TRBJ2-5; 8 nucleotides line up with TRBD1. This CDR3 region has 13 residues. J was trimmed by 2 bases and V by 8 bases; bases with no gene match: 7. Germline values: CDR1 DFQATT, CDR2 SNEGSKA (reference sequence). The CDR3 reads CSTGGRGQETQYF. The DNA for the CDR3 is TGCAGTACAGGGGGAAGAGGACAAGAGACCCAGTACTTC.

This clonotype was observed a handful of times. The chain joins TRBV29-1 to TRBJ2-5; D gene ambiguous. Germline-derived CDR1 and CDR2 are SQVTM and ANQGSEA. This CDR3 region has 15 residues. The V and J ends lost 7 bases and 5 bases respectively, with 23 bases between them. This chain's CDR3 is CSASPSTLQTETQYF. In nucleotides, the CDR3 is TGCAGCGCATCCCCCTCTACCCTCCAGACGGAGACCCAGTACTTC.

This clonotype has just one count. CDR3 sequence: CASSPGTQREQYF. CDR3 bases: TGTGCCAGCAGCCCCGGGACACAACGCGAGCAGTACTTC. The chain employs TRBV7-2 and TRBJ2-7; perhaps TRBD1 as D (6 bases). The CDR3 extends over 13 amino acids. Trimming left V 5 bases short and J 6 bases short, with 14 bases between. Germline V gene lookup returns CDR1 SGHTA and CDR2 FQGNSA.

The rearrangement uses TRBV7-2 and TRBJ1-1; TRBD1 is a possible D gene (5 bases). CDR1 is SGHTA, CDR2 FQGNSA, per germline. The V end was cut by 5 bases, the J end by 10 bases, with 20 bases between. CDR3 length equals 14 residues. CDR3 loop: CASSQPGTPLGAFF. CDR3 bases: TGTGCCAGCAGCCAACCCGGGACCCCGTTAGGAGCTTTCTTT.

The genes are TRBV12-3 or TRBV12-4 and TRBJ2-7, with D uncertain. The CDR3 contains 12 residues. V lost 1 base and J 5 bases, leaving 6 bases between the germline ends. CDR3 DNA: TGTGCCAGCAGTTTAGTACTCGACGAGCAGTACTTC. Encoded protein: CASSLVLDEQYF.

A few counts support this clonotype. This chain connects TRBV24-1 to TRBJ1-2; D uncertain. The CDR3 is 16 amino acids. Germline V gene lookup returns CDR1 KGHDR and CDR2 SFDVKD. The V end lost 0 bases, the J end lost 4 bases, and 14 bases lay between the germline ends. DNA for the CDR3: TGTGCCACCAGTGATTTGGGCAGGCCAGATGGCTATGGCTACACCTTC. It is translated as CATSDLGRPDGYGYTF.

This clonotype has only a few counts. The rearrangement uses TRBV12-3 or TRBV12-4 and TRBJ2-2; the match to TRBD1 covers 8 bases. This CDR3 contains 13 residues. V shed 8 bases and J 1 base; nucleotides not matched to a gene: 0. The CDR3 loop is CASGQGNTGELFF. CDR3 in DNA: TGTGCCAGCGGACAGGGGAACACCGGGGAGCTGTTTTTT.

The gene calls are TRBV11-2 and TRBJ2-5; D is unclear. Germline CDR1 SGHAT, CDR2 FQNNGV. This CDR3 is 17 amino acids long. V gave up 2 bases and J gave up 0 bases, with 16 bases separating them. The CDR3 reads CASSLPRGHRYQETQYF. The CDR3 DNA reads as TGTGCCAGCAGCTTACCTCGTGGGCACCGGTACCAAGAGACCCAGTACTTC.